This section outlines one T cell receptor beta chain sequence together with its context. Its target is not known. The CDR3 is 13 residues long. CDR1 and CDR2 from the germline V gene are SQVTM and ANQGSEA. V was shortened by 4 bases and J by 7 bases, with 11 bases between the two germline ends. TCRdb itself ran the RT-PCR reads through MiXCR, one entry per CDR3 protein. The sample records about half a million distinct CDR3 sequences, 7.6% being singletons. This specimen belongs to a study of response to subunit inactivated influenza vaccine. Study results and caveats: Authors suggested that a seasonal influenza vaccination recruits few new T cells each time.

J is TRBJ1-6 and V is TRBV29-1; the D gene is possibly TRBD1 (5 bases). The TCR sequence derives from a man aged 50 to 69 who received an inactivated influenza vaccine. The specimen comprised PBMCs from blood, sampled roughly 24 months after vaccination. CDR3 region: CSVGGDGNSPLHF. The CDR3 DNA follows: TGCAGCGTTGGAGGGGATGGCAATTCACCCCTCCACTTT.